This T cell receptor beta chain was obtained from a study of T cell repertoires in cytomegalovirus infection. General study results and limits: Summed frequency of public TCR beta families distinguished CMV carriers with the relevant HLA. CMV-specific HLA-C-restricted TCR beta clonotypes dominated the ex vivo response.

Trimming left V 1 base short and J 6 bases short, with 16 bases between. The CDR3 spans 16 residues. From germline, CDR1 is SGHTA and CDR2 FQGNSA. Via MiXCR, TCRdb re-called the reads, giving one row per CDR3 protein. The sample has around 740,000 distinct CDR3 sequences, 35% seen once. Turning to this clonotype: The antigen remains unidentified.

The V call is TRBV7-2, the J call TRBJ2-1; unclear D gene. The sequenced sample consisted of PBMCs. The sequence was collected from a human donor in good health (CMV status not recorded). Some clones in this sample may be carry-over from other donors' samples. The CDR3 here is CASSLGWRISGNEQFF. DNA of the CDR3: TGTGCCAGCAGCTTAGGGTGGCGGATCTCTGGCAATGAGCAGTTCTTC.